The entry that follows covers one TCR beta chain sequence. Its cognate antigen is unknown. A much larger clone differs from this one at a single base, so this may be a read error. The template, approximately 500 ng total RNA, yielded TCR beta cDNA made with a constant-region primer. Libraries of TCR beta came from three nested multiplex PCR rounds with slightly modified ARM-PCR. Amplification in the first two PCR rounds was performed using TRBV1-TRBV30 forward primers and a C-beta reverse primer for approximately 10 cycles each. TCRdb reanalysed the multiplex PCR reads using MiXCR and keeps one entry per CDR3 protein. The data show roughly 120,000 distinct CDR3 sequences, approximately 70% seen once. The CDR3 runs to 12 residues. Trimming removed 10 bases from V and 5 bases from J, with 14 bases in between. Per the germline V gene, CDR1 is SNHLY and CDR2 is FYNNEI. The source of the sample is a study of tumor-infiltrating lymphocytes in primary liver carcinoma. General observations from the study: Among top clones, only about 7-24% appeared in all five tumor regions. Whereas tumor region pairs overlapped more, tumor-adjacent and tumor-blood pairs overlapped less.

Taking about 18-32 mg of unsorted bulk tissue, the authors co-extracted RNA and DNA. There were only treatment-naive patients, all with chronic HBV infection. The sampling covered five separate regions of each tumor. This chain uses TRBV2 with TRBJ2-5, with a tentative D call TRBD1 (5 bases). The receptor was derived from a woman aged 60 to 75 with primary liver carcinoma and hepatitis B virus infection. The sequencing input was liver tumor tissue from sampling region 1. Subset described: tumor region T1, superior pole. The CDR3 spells CANRPMPETQYF. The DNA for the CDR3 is TGTGCCAACAGGCCTATGCCGGAGACCCAGTACTTC.